These 2 T cell receptor beta chains came from one sample sequenced in a study of beta chain features in type 1 diabetes. The entirety of the isolated RNA underwent reverse transcription, so expressed TCRB transcripts were sequenced. Measured with immunoSEQ multiplex PCR; TCRdb has only the in-frame clones, and not every one. The sample holds over 150,000 clones, approximately 13% seen once. Sequencing input: central memory CD4+ T cells from blood. The receptors come from a woman in her late teens or twenties in good health.

The chain has TRBV27 and TRBJ2-7, with 15 bases aligning to TRBD2. V lost 4 bases and J lost 7; bases outside the gene matches: 8. The CDR3 loop spans 16 amino acids. Germline assignment: CDR1 MNHEY and CDR2 SMNVEV (reference sequence). The CDR3 nucleotides are TGTGCCAGCAGTTCGAGGACTAGCGGGAGGGCCCGAGAGCAGTACTTC. This translates into CASSSRTSGRAREQYF.

The chain joins TRBV7-2 to TRBJ1-5, with D maybe TRBD1 (6 bases). The V gene lost 5 bases and the J gene lost 6 bases, with 14 bases spanning the gap. The CDR3 extends over 14 amino acids. CDR1 is SGHTA and CDR2 is FQGNSA in the germline V gene. The CDR3 sequence: CASSHTGLSQPQHF. The CDR3 region has the DNA TGTGCCAGCAGCCATACAGGGCTGAGTCAGCCCCAGCATTTT.